This is a list of T cell receptor beta chains from one sample in a study of cytomegalovirus exposure and HLA in healthy donors. Using immunoSEQ multiplex PCR, the repertoire was profiled, and TCRdb retains in-frame clones only, with some absent. This sample yields hundreds of thousands of clones, of which about 72% are seen a single time; around 4% belongs to the top ten. What was sequenced was PBMCs. The origin of the receptors is a male donor in good health and CMV-seronegative. Both conserved end residues are part of each CDR3. A D gene is named only where the DNA matches it firmly. Clone size is shown for a subset of rows, as once, few, many or a class of expanded clone.

j_call | d_call | v_call | cdr3_length | clone_size | cdr3_nt | cdr3_aa
TRBJ1-1 | . | TRBV5-1 | 15 | . | TGCGCCAGCAGCCTGGTCCAGGGGTCCAACACTGAAGCTTTCTTT | CASSLVQGSNTEAFF
TRBJ1-1 | . | TRBV29-1 | 15 | . | TGCAGCGCTGCCTCGAAGGTCGGAGCGAACACTGAAGCTTTCTTT | CSAASKVGANTEAFF
TRBJ1-1 | TRBD1 | TRBV19 | 16 | . | TGTGCCAGTAGAACTCCAGTCGGGCAGGGGGGCACTGAAGCTTTCTTT | CASRTPVGQGGTEAFF
TRBJ2-3 | TRBD2 | TRBV27 | 14 | . | TGTGCCAGCAGTTTATACGGGAGGGAAGATACGCAGTATTTT | CASSLYGREDTQYF
TRBJ2-1 | . | TRBV21-1 | 16 | . | TGTGCCAGCAGCAAAGGTCGAAGCGGCCAGGAAGATGAGCAGTTCTTC | CASSKGRSGQEDEQFF
TRBJ2-1 | . | TRBV29-1 | 13 | . | TGCAGCGTTTCCTTCATACAGGGAACTGAGCAGTTCTTC | CSVSFIQGTEQFF
TRBJ2-1 | TRBD2 | TRBV29-1 | 11 | . | TGCAGCGTATACGGGAGGAATGAGCAGTTCTTC | CSVYGRNEQFF
TRBJ2-2 | . | TRBV5-1 | 15 | . | TGCGCCAGCAGCTTGGGGGACATCGCCGCCGGGGAGCTGTTTTTT | CASSLGDIAAGELFF
TRBJ1-4 | . | TRBV5-3 | 13 | . | TGTGCCAGAAGCTTCCCGGGAGGTGAAAAACTGTTTTTT | CARSFPGGEKLFF
TRBJ2-7 | TRBD2 | TRBV4-1 | 18 | . | TGCGCCAGCAGCCAAGAGATTGCGGGAGGGAGATCCCCCTACGAGCAGTACTTC | CASSQEIAGGRSPYEQYF
TRBJ1-2 | . | TRBV28 | 12 | . | TGTGCCGCCCGGGGGGGGCTAGAGGGCTACACCTTC | CAARGGLEGYTF
TRBJ2-7 | TRBD1 | TRBV7-9 | 15 | . | TGTTCCAGCAGCTTAACAGGGGCATTGACGAACGAGCAGTACTTC | CSSSLTGALTNEQYF
TRBJ2-7 | TRBD1 | TRBV18 | 14 | . | TGTGCCAGCTCAAGCCGGGACAGGGTTTACGAGCAGTACTTC | CASSSRDRVYEQYF
TRBJ2-3 | TRBD2 | TRBV7-2 | 17 | . | TGTGCCAGCAGCTTAGTGGGTAGCGGGAGGGCGTTAGATACGCAGTATTTT | CASSLVGSGRALDTQYF
TRBJ2-7 | TRBD2 | TRBV5-4 | 14 | once | TGTGCCAGCAGGGTAGCGGGAGAGCCCTACGAGCAGTACTTC | CASRVAGEPYEQYF
TRBJ2-4 | TRBD1 | TRBV2 | 15 | . | TGTGCCAGCAGAGGGACAGGGGGCGGCAAAAACATTCAGTACTTC | CASRGTGGGKNIQYF
TRBJ1-1 | . | TRBV27 | 13 | . | TGTGCCAGCAGCCGGGGGGGGAACACTGAAGCTTTCTTT | CASSRGGNTEAFF
TRBJ1-1 | . | TRBV7-9 | 14 | few | TGTGCCAGCAGCTTAGACCGGGGGAACACTGAAGCTTTCTTT | CASSLDRGNTEAFF
TRBJ1-6 | . | TRBV7-9 | 15 | . | TGTGCCAGCACCGAAGCCAATGCCCCGAATTCACCCCTCCACTTT | CASTEANAPNSPLHF
TRBJ1-6 | . | TRBV5-1 | 15 | . | TGCGCCAGCAGCTCGAGGCCCGGGGAGAATTCACCCCTCCACTTT | CASSSRPGENSPLHF
TRBJ1-4 | . | TRBV19 | 15 | . | TGTGCCAGTAGTATAGCAGTCGGGAGAAATGAAAAGCTGTTTTTT | CASSIAVGRNEKLFF
TRBJ2-7 | TRBD2 | TRBV29-1 | 14 | few | TGCAGCGTCCAGGGACTAGCGGGATACTACGAGCAGTACTTC | CSVQGLAGYYEQYF
TRBJ2-1 | . | TRBV5-4 | 12 | . | TGTGCCAGCAGCCTGACCGGGAATGAGCAGTTCTTC | CASSLTGNEQFF
TRBJ2-1 | TRBD1 | TRBV19 | 13 | . | TGTGCCAGTAGTATCACAGGGGGCAATGAGCAGTTCTTC | CASSITGGNEQFF
TRBJ2-3 | . | TRBV7-8 | 15 | once | TGTGCCAGCAGCTTCACTCGAGGACTGCGGGATACGCAGTATTTT | CASSFTRGLRDTQYF
TRBJ2-7 | . | TRBV9 | 12 | . | TGTGCCAGCGGGGGGAATGGTTACGAGCAGTACTTC | CASGGNGYEQYF
TRBJ1-1 | . | TRBV5-1 | 14 | . | TGCGCCAGCAGTGAGGGGGACACCGCCACTGAAGCTTTCTTT | CASSEGDTATEAFF
TRBJ2-5 | TRBD2 | TRBV19 | 14 | . | TGTGCCAGTAGCCTCGCTAGCGGTCAAGAGACCCAGTACTTC | CASSLASGQETQYF
TRBJ2-7 | . | TRBV27 | 16 | . | TGTGCCAGCAGTCCTCCTTTGGGGCTACTCCCCTACGAGCAGTACTTC | CASSPPLGLLPYEQYF
TRBJ2-7 | TRBD1 | TRBV28 | 14 | . | TGTGCCAGCAGCAAGACAGGGGGTACCTACGAGCAGTACTTC | CASSKTGGTYEQYF
TRBJ1-5 | . | TRBV6-6 | 16 | once | TGTGCCAGCAGTCCATCGGGGGGAGCAGGCAATCAGCCCCAGCATTTT | CASSPSGGAGNQPQHF
TRBJ2-3 | TRBD2 | TRBV7-8 | 18 | once | TGTGCCAGCAGCTTAAGAGCGACTAGCGGGTCTAGCACAGATACGCAGTATTTT | CASSLRATSGSSTDTQYF
TRBJ1-2 | . | TRBV19 | 12 | . | TGTGCCAGTAGTAGGCAGGGTTATGGCTACACCTTC | CASSRQGYGYTF
TRBJ2-7 | . | TRBV6-5 | 13 | . | TGTGCCAGCAGCGGACAGCGATCCTACGAGCAGTACTTC | CASSGQRSYEQYF
TRBJ1-2 | TRBD1 | TRBV7-2 | 14 | . | TGTGCCAGCAGCGTAGGACAGGGTTACTATGGCTACACCTTC | CASSVGQGYYGYTF
TRBJ1-1 | . | TRBV5-1 | 14 | . | TGCGCCAGCAGCTTGGTTCCGGGTAACACTGAAGCTTTCTTT | CASSLVPGNTEAFF
TRBJ1-1 | . | TRBV19 | 12 | . | TGTGCCAGTAGATGGGCGAACACTGAAGCTTTCTTT | CASRWANTEAFF
TRBJ2-5 | . | TRBV5-4 | 15 | few | TGTGCCAGCAGCCAAGAGGTGTTGGCGGGACAGACCCAGTACTTC | CASSQEVLAGQTQYF
TRBJ2-1 | . | TRBV19 | 14 | . | TGTGCCACCAAACGGTCGGGCTCCTACAATGAGCAGTTCTTC | CATKRSGSYNEQFF
TRBJ1-5 | TRBD1 | TRBV4-1 | 16 | few | TGCGCCAGCAGCCGCACAGGGGAAGCGGGCAATCAGCCCCAGCATTTT | CASSRTGEAGNQPQHF
TRBJ2-7 | TRBD2 | TRBV6-6 | 16 | . | TGTGCCAGCAGTTACTCGGGTCTAGCGGGAGGGGACGAGCAGTACTTC | CASSYSGLAGGDEQYF
TRBJ1-5 | TRBD1 | TRBV28 | 16 | few | TGTGCCAGCAGTTTATCCGGGACAGGGGTTATTCAGCCCCAGCATTTT | CASSLSGTGVIQPQHF